The sample holds one count of the clone carrying this T cell receptor beta chain. Germline CDR1 and CDR2: SGHTS and YDEGEE. The CDR3 loop spans 13 amino acids. V was clipped by 0 bases and J by 7 bases, with 10 bases between them. This sample was included in a study of blood T cell repertoires in COVID-19. Whole-study context: The samples span acute and convalescent COVID-19 from the United States, Italy and Spain. Sources were T cells, B-cell-depleted T cells, or PBMCs; the material itself was cDNA or gDNA.

Authors' processing steps: Cell counts per sample came from amplifying reference gene primers. The repertoire was sequenced with immunoSEQ multiplex PCR; TCRdb's copy has only in-frame clones and lacks some. For V, J and clone size, that table is used; D and trimming come from the DNA. The sample lists about 99,000 clones; about 89% were seen once. Sample: peripheral blood. The source of this sequence is a woman aged 60-75 years with acute or convalescent COVID-19. The genes are TRBV5-8 and TRBJ1-1; D not resolved. DNA of the CDR3: TGTGCCAGCAGCTTGGAAGTCCGGAGTGAAGCTTTCTTT. This sequence encodes CASSLEVRSEAFF.